This paragraph covers one T cell receptor beta chain sequence. Its cognate antigen has yet to be identified. Per-base qualities were not stored, and no clone one base away is much larger. Libraries were prepared through the immunoSEQ multiplex PCR assay. In the source study's methods: A statistical classification framework was built to diagnose cytomegalovirus status from the catalog of TCR beta chain sequences. This immuneACCESS table, as held by TCRdb, lists in-frame sequences with V and J called but not all clones. Of the missing ones, under half trace to an unresolved V gene in checked studies; the others have no known cause. The V and J calls and clone size are taken from that table; D and trimming were inferred from the DNA. Recorded for this sample are a few hundred thousand clones; around nine tenths of them occurred a single time. 1% to 1.2% of the sample is held by the ten biggest clonotypes.

The data originate from a study of cytomegalovirus exposure and HLA in healthy donors (dated by TCRdb to the late 2010s). For the study in its entirety: A later analysis indicated that the 120 or so validation repertoires were generated on the platform also employed for the approximately 670 repertoires of the first cohort. The study aimed to test whether signatures of past pathogen exposure could be identified by cataloging public T cell receptors. Besides the first cohort of some 670 subjects, a separate validation cohort made up of about 120 different subjects was used. To predict cytomegalovirus infection status, the study brought together high-throughput TCR immunosequencing, statistical association of individual TCRs with disease status, and machine learning. Summary of the overall study and its limitations: In the study, some 180 TCR beta chains were listed as associated with cytomegalovirus. The classifier was reported to diagnose cytomegalovirus status with high specificity and sensitivity in both the original cohort and the validation cohort. Three of the identified cytomegalovirus-associated TCR beta chains were confirmed in vitro to be specific for cytomegalovirus antigens. All 120 or so repertoires were used to score co-occurrence in the validation cohort in a later analysis, because that analysis had no HLA typing for the cohort. Most TCR sequences were observed very rarely across donors, whereas some public TCRs were present in many individuals. The authors suggested that the approach could potentially be extended to other disease states and immunological phenotypes. In a later analysis, TCRs clustered in the first cohort were found to also tend to co-occur in the roughly 120 validation repertoires, with 90% to 95% of cluster scores above 0.

The CDR3 starts with the cysteine, ends with the phenylalanine, and has 13 residues. CDR3 DNA is the only sequence kept; it has 39 bases, read in frame from the first base. The CDR1 and CDR2 encoded by the germline V gene are MRHNA and SNTAGT. V gives up 2 bases and J gives up 10 bases, and the segment between their germline ends measures 12 bases. The donors were included in the validation cohort of some 110 subjects, a group kept apart from the roughly 610-subject first cohort. The source is a woman aged 18-29 years in good health and CMV-seronegative. Recombination linked TRBV6-4 to TRBJ2-1, with no confident D gene call. The sample was PBMCs. The DNA sequence is TGTGCCAGCAGTGACCTGTTGGCGGCCGAGCAGTTCTTC. Its protein product is CASSDLLAAEQFF.